The rows below give T cell receptor beta chains drawn from one sample of a study of control samples from healthy donors and cancer patients. Sequenced by immunoSEQ multiplex PCR; TCRdb stores in-frame clones only, minus some. The top ten hold around 1.1% of the sample, which has some 120,000 clones, 85% to 90% seen once. Sequences were obtained from PBMCs. Receptor source: a woman aged 50 to 65 with colorectal cancer. CDR3s include the opening cysteine and the closing phenylalanine or tryptophan. A D gene is named only where the DNA matches it firmly. Clone size is not always given. Where it is, it says once, few, many or a class for expanded clones.

d_call	v_call	clone_size	j_call	cdr3_aa	cdr3_nt
-	TRBV5-4	-	TRBJ1-1	CASSPGMGARAFF	TGTGCCAGCAGCCCGGGGATGGGGGCGCGGGCTTTCTTT
-	TRBV28	-	TRBJ2-5	CASSFRDRQNYF	TGTGCCAGCAGTTTCCGAGACAGGCAAAATTACTTC
-	TRBV7-7	few	TRBJ2-1	CASSLRGIPGDEQFF	TGTGCTAGCAGCTTGAGGGGAATCCCGGGGGATGAGCAGTTCTTC
-	TRBV6-5	-	TRBJ1-2	CASSPWDSYGYTF	TGTGCCAGCAGTCCCTGGGACTCCTATGGCTACACCTTC
-	TRBV27	-	TRBJ1-1	CASSHGGTKTEAFF	TGTGCCAGCAGCCATGGAGGGACGAAGACTGAAGCTTTCTTT
-	TRBV3-1/TRBV3-2	-	TRBJ2-2	CASSQFGVSKGTGELFF	TGTGCCAGCAGCCAATTTGGGGTTTCTAAGGGCACCGGGGAGCTGTTTTTT
TRBD1	TRBV4-2	-	TRBJ1-2	CASSQAVTGGNGYTF	TGTGCCAGCAGCCAAGCTGTGACAGGGGGCAATGGCTACACCTTC
-	TRBV4-1	-	TRBJ2-7	CASSQDLGAGDILYEQYF	TGCGCCAGCAGCCAAGACCTAGGGGCAGGGGACATCCTCTACGAGCAGTACTTC
TRBD1	TRBV7-9	-	TRBJ1-2	CASSLAGGDVRYGYTF	TGTGCCAGCAGCTTAGCAGGGGGCGACGTTCGATATGGCTACACCTTC
TRBD2	TRBV6-1	-	TRBJ2-3	CASSEYGGSMTDTQYF	TGTGCCAGCAGTGAATATGGCGGGAGTATGACAGATACGCAGTATTTT
TRBD1	TRBV23-1	-	TRBJ1-5	CASSHGQGLNQPQHF	TGCGCCAGCAGTCACGGACAGGGATTAAATCAGCCCCAGCATTTT
TRBD2	TRBV7-9	few	TRBJ2-1	CASSDRLAASYNEQFF	TGTGCCAGCAGCGACCGGCTAGCGGCCTCCTACAATGAGCAGTTCTTC
-	TRBV23-1	-	TRBJ1-1	CASSQSFSRRLEAFF	TGCGCCAGCAGTCAATCGTTCAGCAGGAGACTTGAAGCTTTCTTT